These T cell receptor beta chains were read from a single sample in a study of CD8+CD57+ T cells in acquired aplastic anemia. TCRdb ran MiXCR on the reads and lists one entry per CDR3 protein. The sample records under 350,000 distinct CDR3 sequences, roughly half being singletons. Sequenced sample: sorted CD4+, CD8+, or CD8+CD57+ T cells (not recorded which) from PBMCs. The source is a human donor with severe aplastic anemia or a healthy control (not recorded which). The conserved cysteine and the conserved F or W are not part of the CDR3 here.

j_call v_call cdr3_aa
TRBJ2-5 TRBV5-1 ASSLEGTGGAWETQY
TRBJ2-1 TRBV10-3 ATTGTQGNEQF
TRBJ2-7 TRBV9 ASSVDGEPYEQY
TRBJ1-1 TRBV7-9 ASSLYANTEAF
TRBJ2-2 TRBV7-9 AGGGGATGELF
TRBJ1-3 TRBV7-8 ASSLAVGWSGNTIY
TRBJ2-7 TRBV12-3/TRBV12-4 ASSLGTLSEQY
TRBJ2-3 TRBV20-1 SAQTIDGTGTQY
TRBJ2-5 TRBV10-3 AISESKGGLAGKETQY
TRBJ2-5 TRBV2 ASSEAPGTQY
TRBJ2-7 TRBV15 ATSSVGGSSYEQY
TRBJ2-7 TRBV5-1 ASSRDRVGEQY
TRBJ2-1 TRBV29-1 SVEGGSGQF
TRBJ2-3 TRBV12-3/TRBV12-4 ASSPRQGDTQY
TRBJ1-2 TRBV24-1 ATSDGTGPYYGYT
TRBJ1-5 TRBV15 ATSRGQEFGNQPQH
TRBJ2-7 TRBV10-1 ASSELEVAYEQY
TRBJ2-5 TRBV20-1 SARPEAGEGEAQY
TRBJ1-1 TRBV29-1 SVTWSGKGTEAF
TRBJ1-2 TRBV7-8 ASSLAEQGGYT
TRBJ2-7 TRBV29-1 SVYRTSYEQY
TRBJ1-2 TRBV2 ASSLDGGGYT
TRBJ1-6 TRBV20-1 SVRPVGGDSPLH
TRBJ2-6 TRBV6-1 ASSANVLT
TRBJ2-4 TRBV9 ASSEWGEANIQY
TRBJ1-1 TRBV19 ASTRHGNTEAF
TRBJ2-1 TRBV14 ASSPGSLAGVGEQF
TRBJ2-1 TRBV6-2/TRBV6-3 ASSYSEGYNEQF
TRBJ2-7 TRBV4-3 ASSQDLGSGTYEQY
TRBJ2-5 TRBV20-1 SAVIGDGQETQY
TRBJ2-3 TRBV20-1 SARVAGTDTQY
TRBJ2-7 TRBV2 ASSEESLDPSLEQY
TRBJ1-6 TRBV19 ASSTGEGAHPLH
TRBJ2-5 TRBV7-8 ASSPPDRLQETQY
TRBJ2-7 TRBV28 ASRRDRGRYEQY
TRBJ2-7 TRBV19 ASRLRQGMAEQY
TRBJ1-6 TRBV5-4 ASRTGGEGAGSPLH
TRBJ2-3 TRBV5-1 ASSLESSGEGTQY
TRBJ2-3 TRBV7-9 ASSLRTSGGTDTQY